This T cell receptor (beta chain) was found in a study of cytomegalovirus exposure and HLA in healthy donors. Study-wide background: Early release data held 75 million to 100 million unique TCRs from HLA-typed donors. Study outcomes and limitations: For most TCR beta V segments, an earlier analysis put the productive rate at about 87% or about 30% of the time. Analysis was performed later, and it showed HLA-associated TCR beta chains to be more clonally expanded than equally common others.

This CDR3 comprises 19 residues. Trimming left V 3 bases short and J 2 bases short, with 21 bases between. In germline, CDR1 is SGHDT, CDR2 YYEEEE. Both 60 Vbeta primers and 13 Jbeta primers went into the PCR. Here immunoSEQ multiplex PCR was the method, and the copy in TCRdb shows in-frame clones only, minus some. Among some 250,000 clones listed, around 81% were seen once. On this clone itself: Its antigen remains unidentified.

The sequence was collected from a woman aged 55-70 years in good health and CMV-seropositive. The chain is built from TRBV5-6 and TRBJ2-6, with a tentative D call TRBD2 (7 bases). Sequencing was done on a sample of PBMCs. The CDR3, as DNA: TGTGCCAGCAGCTCCCGACTTGGGGGGCGGGGGCCTGGGGCCAACGTCCTGACTTTC. Translated, it gives CASSSRLGGRGPGANVLTF.